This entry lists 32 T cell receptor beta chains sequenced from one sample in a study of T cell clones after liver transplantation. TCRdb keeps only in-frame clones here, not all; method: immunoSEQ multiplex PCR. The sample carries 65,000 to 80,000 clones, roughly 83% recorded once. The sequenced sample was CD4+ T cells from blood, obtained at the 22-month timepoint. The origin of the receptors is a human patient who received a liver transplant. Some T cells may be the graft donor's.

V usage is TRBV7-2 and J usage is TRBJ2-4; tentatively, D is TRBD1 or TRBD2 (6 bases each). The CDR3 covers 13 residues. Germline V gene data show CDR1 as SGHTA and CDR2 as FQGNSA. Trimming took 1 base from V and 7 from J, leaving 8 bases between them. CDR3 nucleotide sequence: TGTGCCAGCAGCTTAGAAGGGGGGAACATTCAGTACTTC. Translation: CASSLEGGNIQYF.

CDR3: CASSQERQGYGYTF. The CDR3 DNA is TGCGCCAGCAGCCAAGAGCGTCAGGGCTATGGCTACACCTTC. The J gene is TRBJ1-2, the V gene TRBV4-1, with D possibly being TRBD1 (5 bases). Germline values: CDR1 MGHRA, CDR2 YSYEKL. V was shortened by 0 bases and J by 4 bases, with 9 bases between the two germline ends. This CDR3 comprises 14 residues.

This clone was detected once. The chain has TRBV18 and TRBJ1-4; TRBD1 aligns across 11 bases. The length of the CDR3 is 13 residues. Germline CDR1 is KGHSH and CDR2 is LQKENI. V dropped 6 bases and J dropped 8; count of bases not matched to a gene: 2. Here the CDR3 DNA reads TGTGCCAGCTCTGGACAGGGGGCGGAAAAACTGTTTTTT. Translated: CASSGQGAEKLFF.

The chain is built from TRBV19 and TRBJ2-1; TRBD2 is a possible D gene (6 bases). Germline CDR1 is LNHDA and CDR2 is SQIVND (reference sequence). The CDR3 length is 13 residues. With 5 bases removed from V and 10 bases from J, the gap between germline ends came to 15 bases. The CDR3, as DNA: TGTGCCAGTAGTGCCTGGACTATAACCGAGCAGTTCTTC. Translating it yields CASSAWTITEQFF.

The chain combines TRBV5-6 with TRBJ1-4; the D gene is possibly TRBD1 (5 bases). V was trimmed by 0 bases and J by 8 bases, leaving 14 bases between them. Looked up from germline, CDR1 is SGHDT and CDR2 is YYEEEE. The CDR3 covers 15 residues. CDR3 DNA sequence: TGTGCCAGCAGCTTGGTGGCAGGGCACGGCGAAAAACTGTTTTTT. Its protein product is CASSLVAGHGEKLFF. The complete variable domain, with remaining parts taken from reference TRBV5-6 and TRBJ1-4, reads DAGVTQSPTHLIKTRGQQVTLRCSPKSGHDTVSWYQQALGQGPQFIFQYYEEEERQRGNFPDRFSGHQFPNYSSELNVNALLLGDSALYLCASSLVAGHGEKLFFGSGTQLSVL.

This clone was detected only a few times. CDR3 sequence reads: CASSSYHRDRGNYGYTF. DNA of the CDR3: TGTGCCAGCAGCTCCTACCACCGGGACAGGGGCAACTATGGCTACACCTTC. V is TRBV11-2 and J is TRBJ1-2; 10 nucleotides agree with TRBD1. CDR1 and CDR2 from the germline V gene are SGHAT and FQNNGV. J lost 2 bases, V lost 4 bases, and 10 bases had no gene match. The CDR3 length is 17 residues.

CDR3 protein: CASSLNGPPSSYEQYF. DNA of the CDR3: TGTGCCAGCAGCTTAAATGGGCCACCGAGCTCCTACGAGCAGTACTTC. This chain uses TRBV7-2 with TRBJ2-7; D not certain. The CDR3 covers 16 residues. Germline assignment: CDR1 SGHTA and CDR2 FQGNSA. Trimming removed 2 bases at V and 0 bases at J, with 14 bases between.

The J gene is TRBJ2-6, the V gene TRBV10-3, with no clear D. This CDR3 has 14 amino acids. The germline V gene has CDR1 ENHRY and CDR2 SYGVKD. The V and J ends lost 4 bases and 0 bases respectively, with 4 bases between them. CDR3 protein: CAISVHSGANVLTF. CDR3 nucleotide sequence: TGTGCCATCAGTGTCCACTCTGGGGCCAACGTCCTGACTTTC.

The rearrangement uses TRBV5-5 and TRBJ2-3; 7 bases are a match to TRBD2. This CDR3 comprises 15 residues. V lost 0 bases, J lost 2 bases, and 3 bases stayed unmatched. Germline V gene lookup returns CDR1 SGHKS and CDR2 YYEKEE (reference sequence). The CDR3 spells CASSLGGGTTDTQYF. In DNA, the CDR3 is TGTGCCAGCAGCTTGGGCGGGGGAACCACAGATACGCAGTATTTT.

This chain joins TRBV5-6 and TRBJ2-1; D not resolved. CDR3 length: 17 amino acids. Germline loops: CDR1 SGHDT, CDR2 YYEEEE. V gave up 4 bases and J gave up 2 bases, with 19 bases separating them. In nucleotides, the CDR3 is TGTGCCAGCAGCCTGAGTGCGGTAACAAATACCTACAATGAGCAGTTCTTC. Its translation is CASSLSAVTNTYNEQFF.

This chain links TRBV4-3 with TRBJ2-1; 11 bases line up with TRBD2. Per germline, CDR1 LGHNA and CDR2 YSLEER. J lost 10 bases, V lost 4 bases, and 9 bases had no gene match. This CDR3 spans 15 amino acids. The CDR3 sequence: CASSRLAGGSREQFF. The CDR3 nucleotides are TGCGCCAGCAGCCGTCTAGCGGGGGGTTCCCGGGAGCAGTTCTTC.

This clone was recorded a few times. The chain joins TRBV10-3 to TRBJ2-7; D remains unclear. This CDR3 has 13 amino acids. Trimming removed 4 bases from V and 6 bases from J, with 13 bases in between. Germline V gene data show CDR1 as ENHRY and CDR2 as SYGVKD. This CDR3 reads CAISVWQVGEQYF. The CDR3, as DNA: TGTGCCATCAGTGTCTGGCAGGTTGGCGAGCAGTACTTC.

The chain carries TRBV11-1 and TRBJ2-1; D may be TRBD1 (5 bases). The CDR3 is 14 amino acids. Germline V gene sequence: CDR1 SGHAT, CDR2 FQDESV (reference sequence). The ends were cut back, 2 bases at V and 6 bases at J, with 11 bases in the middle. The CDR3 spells CASSLQGSFNEQFF. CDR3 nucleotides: TGTGCCAGCAGCTTACAGGGTAGTTTCAATGAGCAGTTCTTC.

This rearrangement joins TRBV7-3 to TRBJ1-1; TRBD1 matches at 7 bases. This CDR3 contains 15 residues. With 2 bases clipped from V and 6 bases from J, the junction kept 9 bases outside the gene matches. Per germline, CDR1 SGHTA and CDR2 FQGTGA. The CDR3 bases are TGTGCCAGCAGCTTAGGGGGGACAGCGCTCTCTGAAGCTTTCTTT. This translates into CASSLGGTALSEAFF.

CDR3 loop: CASSQGVRSSYNSPLHF. The CDR3 DNA follows: TGCGCCAGCAGCCAAGGGGTGCGGAGCTCCTATAATTCACCCCTCCACTTT. The chain couples TRBV4-1 to TRBJ1-6; D call uncertain. V gave up 1 base and J gave up 0 bases, with 10 bases separating them. The CDR3 sequence is 17 residues long. Per the germline V gene, CDR1 is MGHRA and CDR2 is YSYEKL.

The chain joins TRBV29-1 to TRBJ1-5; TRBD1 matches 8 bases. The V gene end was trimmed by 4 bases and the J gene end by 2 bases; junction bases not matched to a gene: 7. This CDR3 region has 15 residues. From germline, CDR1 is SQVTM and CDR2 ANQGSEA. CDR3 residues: CSVGDRGRGNQPQHF. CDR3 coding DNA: TGCAGCGTTGGAGACAGGGGTCGGGGCAATCAGCCCCAGCATTTT. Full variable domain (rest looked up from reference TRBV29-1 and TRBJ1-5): SAVISQKPSRDICQRGTSLTIQCQVDSQVTMMFWYRQQPGQSLTLIATANQGSEATYESGFVIDKFPISRPNLTFSTLTVSNMSPEDSSIYLCSVGDRGRGNQPQHFGDGTRLSIL.

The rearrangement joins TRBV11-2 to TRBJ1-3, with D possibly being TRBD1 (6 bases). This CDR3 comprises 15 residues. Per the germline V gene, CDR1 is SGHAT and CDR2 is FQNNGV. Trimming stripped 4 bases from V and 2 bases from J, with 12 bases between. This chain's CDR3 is CASSSLQGTGNTIYF. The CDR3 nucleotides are TGTGCCAGCAGCTCTCTACAGGGAACTGGAAACACCATATATTTT.

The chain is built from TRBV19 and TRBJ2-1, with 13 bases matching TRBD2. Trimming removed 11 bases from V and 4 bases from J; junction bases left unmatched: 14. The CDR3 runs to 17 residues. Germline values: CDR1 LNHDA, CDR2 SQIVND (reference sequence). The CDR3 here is CASQAELAGGLYNEQFF. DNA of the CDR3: TGTGCCTCCCAAGCCGAACTAGCGGGAGGGCTATACAATGAGCAGTTCTTC.

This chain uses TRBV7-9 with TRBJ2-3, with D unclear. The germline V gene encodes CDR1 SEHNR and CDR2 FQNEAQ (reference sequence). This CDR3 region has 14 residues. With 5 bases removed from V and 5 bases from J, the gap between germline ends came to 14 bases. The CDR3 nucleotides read TGTGCCAGCAGCCTAACTATGGGTCGAGATACGCAGTATTTT. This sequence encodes CASSLTMGRDTQYF.

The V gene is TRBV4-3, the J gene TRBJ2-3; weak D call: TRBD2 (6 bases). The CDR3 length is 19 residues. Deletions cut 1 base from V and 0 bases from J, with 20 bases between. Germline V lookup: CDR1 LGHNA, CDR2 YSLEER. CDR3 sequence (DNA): TGCGCCAGCAGCCAAGGGACAACCCCTCCGGGAGTTAGCACAGATACGCAGTATTTT. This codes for CASSQGTTPPGVSTDTQYF.

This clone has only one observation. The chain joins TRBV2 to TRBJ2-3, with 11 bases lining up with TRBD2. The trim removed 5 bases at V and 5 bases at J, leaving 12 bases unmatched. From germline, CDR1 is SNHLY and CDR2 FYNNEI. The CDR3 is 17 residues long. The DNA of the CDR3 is TGTGCCAGCAGTTTACACACTAGCGGGGGTAATAAAGATACGCAGTATTTT. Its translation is CASSLHTSGGNKDTQYF.

The CDR3 nucleotides are TGTGCCAGCAGCTTAGGGTCTTCGGGCACACCATCGGATGAGCAGTTCTTC. Encoded protein: CASSLGSSGTPSDEQFF. The chain couples TRBV11-3 to TRBJ2-1; D is uncertain. Germline V gene sequence: CDR1 SGHNT, CDR2 YENEEA. V was trimmed by 1 base and J by 8 bases, leaving 21 bases between them. The CDR3 length is 17 residues.

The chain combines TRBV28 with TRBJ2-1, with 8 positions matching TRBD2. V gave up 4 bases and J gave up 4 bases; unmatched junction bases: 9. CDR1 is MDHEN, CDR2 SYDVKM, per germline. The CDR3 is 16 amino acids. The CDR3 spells CASSSPGLDTYNEQFF. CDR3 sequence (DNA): TGTGCCAGCAGTTCCCCGGGACTAGATACGTACAATGAGCAGTTCTTC.

The CDR3 coding sequence is TGTGCCAGCAGCTTAGGGGACACCGGGGAGCTGTTTTTT. Its translation is CASSLGDTGELFF. The rearrangement uses TRBV11-3 and TRBJ2-2; unclear D gene. The CDR3 loop spans 13 amino acids. CDR1 is SGHNT and CDR2 is YENEEA in the germline V gene. Trimming left V 1 base short and J 3 bases short, with 3 bases between.

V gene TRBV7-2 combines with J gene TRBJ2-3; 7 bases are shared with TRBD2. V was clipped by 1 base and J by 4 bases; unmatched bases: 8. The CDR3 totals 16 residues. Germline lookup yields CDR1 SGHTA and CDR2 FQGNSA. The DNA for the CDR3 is TGTGCCAGCAGCTTAGGTCCGGCGGGAGTGGCAGATACGCAGTATTTT. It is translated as CASSLGPAGVADTQYF.

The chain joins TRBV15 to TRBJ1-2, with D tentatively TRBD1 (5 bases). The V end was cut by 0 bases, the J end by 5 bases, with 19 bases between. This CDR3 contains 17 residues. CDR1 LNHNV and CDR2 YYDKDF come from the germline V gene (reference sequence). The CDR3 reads CATSRDQGRTTQYGYTF. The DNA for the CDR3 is TGTGCCACCAGCAGAGATCAGGGCAGAACTACCCAGTATGGCTACACCTTC. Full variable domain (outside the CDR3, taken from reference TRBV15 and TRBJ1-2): DAMVIQNPRYQVTQFGKPVTLSCSQTLNHNVMYWYQQKSSQAPKLLFHYYDKDFNNEADTPDNFQSRRPNTSFCFLDIRSPGLGDTAMYLCATSRDQGRTTQYGYTFGSGTRLTVV.

This chain's CDR3 is CASSGLAAYNEQFF. The CDR3 bases are TGTGCCAGCAGTGGCCTAGCGGCCTACAATGAGCAGTTCTTC. J is TRBJ2-1 and V is TRBV25-1; 7 bases agree with TRBD2. After removal of 4 bases from V and 2 bases from J, the junction contained 2 bases not matched to a gene. CDR1 and CDR2 from the germline V gene are MGHDK and SYGVNS. This CDR3 comprises 14 residues.

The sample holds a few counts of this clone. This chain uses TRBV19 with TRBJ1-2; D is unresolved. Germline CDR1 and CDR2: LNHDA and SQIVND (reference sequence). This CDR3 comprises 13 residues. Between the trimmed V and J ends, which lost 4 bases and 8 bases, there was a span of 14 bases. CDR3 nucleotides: TGTGCCAGTAGTAAAATTTCGGTAAAGGGCTACACCTTC. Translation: CASSKISVKGYTF.

The CDR3 here is CASSLVVASNQPQHF. The CDR3, as DNA: TGTGCCAGCAGCTTAGTCGTGGCTAGCAATCAGCCCCAGCATTTT. The chain carries TRBV7-2 and TRBJ1-5; D is unclear. Germline values: CDR1 SGHTA, CDR2 FQGNSA. V lost 1 base and J 0 bases, leaving 7 bases between the germline ends. CDR3 length: 15 residues. The full variable domain, with the rest looked up from reference TRBV7-2 and TRBJ1-5, is GAGVSQSPSNKVTEKGKDVELRCDPISGHTALYWYRQSLGQGLEFLIYFQGNSAPDKSGLPSDRFSAERTGGSVSTLTIQRTQQEDSAVYLCASSLVVASNQPQHFGDGTRLSIL.

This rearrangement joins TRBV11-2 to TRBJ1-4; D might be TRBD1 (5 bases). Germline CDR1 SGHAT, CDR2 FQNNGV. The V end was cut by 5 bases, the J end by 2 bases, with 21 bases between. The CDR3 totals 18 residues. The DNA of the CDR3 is TGTGCCAGCAGCCGATCCGTCTCGCAGGGTGGCACTAATGAAAAACTGTTTTTT. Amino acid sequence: CASSRSVSQGGTNEKLFF.

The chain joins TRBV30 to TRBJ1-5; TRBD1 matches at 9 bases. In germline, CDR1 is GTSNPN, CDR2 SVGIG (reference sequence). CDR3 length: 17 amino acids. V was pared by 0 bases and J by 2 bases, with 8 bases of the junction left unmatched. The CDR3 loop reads CAWSVNRGLNGNQPQHF. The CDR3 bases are TGTGCCTGGAGTGTTAACAGGGGGCTAAATGGCAATCAGCCCCAGCATTTT.

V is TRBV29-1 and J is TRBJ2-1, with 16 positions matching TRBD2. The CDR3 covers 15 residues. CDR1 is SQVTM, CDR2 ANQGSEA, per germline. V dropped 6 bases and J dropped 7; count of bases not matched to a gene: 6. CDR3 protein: CSVVGLAGGKNEQFF. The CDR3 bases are TGCAGCGTCGTGGGACTAGCGGGGGGGAAAAATGAGCAGTTCTTC.